Below, 27 T cell receptor beta chains from the same sample are listed, as sequenced in a study of PD-L1 blockade in urothelial cancer. The table came from immunoSEQ multiplex PCR; TCRdb's copy has only in-frame clones and leaves some out. The table has roughly 50,000 clones, roughly nine tenths seen once. Sequencing was performed on PBMCs, taken around atezolizumab (anti-PD-L1) treatment. The receptors here all came from a man between 60 and 70 years old with urothelial cancer.

The gene calls are TRBV6-4 and TRBJ1-5; TRBD1 is a possible D gene (6 bases). The CDR3 is 16 amino acids. The germline V and J ends were trimmed by 2 bases and 5 bases, with 16 bases remaining between them. Germline assignment: CDR1 MRHNA and CDR2 SNTAGT. CDR3 protein: CASSDPPWQGYQPQHF. In DNA form, the CDR3 reads TGTGCCAGCAGTGACCCTCCTTGGCAGGGGTATCAGCCCCAGCATTTT.

V is TRBV9 and J is TRBJ2-7; 9 bases line up with TRBD2. The CDR3 runs 16 residues. Germline CDR1 and CDR2: SGDLS and YYNGEE. With V trimmed by 4 bases and J by 0 bases, 8 bases remained unmatched. For the CDR3, the DNA is TGTGCCAGCAGCCCCCGACCTAGCGGGAACTCCTACGAGCAGTACTTC. Translation gives CASSPRPSGNSYEQYF. The entire variable domain, with the rest obtained from reference TRBV9 and TRBJ2-7, is as follows: DSGVTQTPKHLITATGQRVTLRCSPRSGDLSVYWYQQSLDQGLQFLIQYYNGEERAKGNILERFSAQQFPDLHSELNLSSLELGDSALYFCASSPRPSGNSYEQYFGPGTRLTVT.

The V gene is TRBV5-4, the J gene TRBJ1-1, with TRBD1 as a possible D gene (6 bases). The ends were cut back, 4 bases at V and 4 bases at J, with 17 bases in the middle. The CDR3 loop spans 15 amino acids. Germline assignment: CDR1 SGHNT and CDR2 YYREEE (reference sequence). CDR3 residues: CASSTSRGFSTEAFF. The CDR3 DNA reads as TGTGCCAGCAGCACCTCCAGGGGTTTTAGCACTGAAGCTTTCTTT.

This clone was detected only a few times. The gene calls are TRBV6-6 and TRBJ1-2; D possibly corresponds to TRBD1 (6 bases). Trimming took off 1 base at V and 6 bases at J, with 15 bases between the two ends. CDR3 length: 15 residues. Looked up from germline, CDR1 is MNHNY and CDR2 is SVGAGI (reference sequence). CDR3 nucleotides: TGTGCCAGCAGTTACTTCCGCGGCAGGGGAGATGGCTACACCTTC. This sequence encodes CASSYFRGRGDGYTF.

This clone was detected once. The chain employs TRBV5-1 and TRBJ1-2; weak D call: TRBD1 (6 bases). V lost 3 bases to trimming and J lost 5 bases, with 14 bases between them. Germline CDR1 SGHRS, CDR2 YFSETQ. This CDR3 has 14 residues. For the CDR3, the DNA is TGCGCCAGCAGCTCAGGACAGTTAGGTTATGGCTACACCTTC. Its protein is CASSSGQLGYGYTF.

The rearrangement joins TRBV2 to TRBJ2-5; the D gene is possibly TRBD2 (6 bases). Germline lookup yields CDR1 SNHLY and CDR2 FYNNEI. Deletions cut 2 bases from V and 5 bases from J, with 18 bases between. The CDR3 spans 16 residues. CDR3 sequence: CASSERGSGNKETQYF. The CDR3 DNA is TGTGCCAGCAGTGAACGAGGTAGCGGAAACAAGGAGACCCAGTACTTC.

V and J are TRBV30 and TRBJ2-5; weak D call: TRBD2 (5 bases). The J call may be incorrect, as the DNA end agrees better with TRBJ2-7. CDR3 length equals 12 residues. Germline assignment: CDR1 GTSNPN and CDR2 SVGIG (reference sequence). This CDR3 reads CAGRRDSYEQYF. CDR3 DNA: TGTGCCGGTCGACGGGACTCCTACGAGCAGTACTTC.

This CDR3 is CASSPRTGGGAGANVLTF. Written as DNA, the CDR3 is TGTGCCAGCTCACCAAGGACAGGGGGGGGAGCTGGGGCCAACGTCCTGACTTTC. The chain is built from TRBV18 and TRBJ2-6; the match to TRBD1 covers 10 bases. CDR1 and CDR2 (germline): KGHSH, LQKENI. V gave up 2 bases and J gave up 2 bases; unmatched junction bases: 6. The CDR3 length is 18 residues.

J is TRBJ1-1 and V is TRBV6-5; 10 bases align to TRBD1. Germline V CDR1 and CDR2: MNHEY, SVGAGI. V lost 4 bases to trimming and J lost 0 bases; unmatched junction nucleotides: 5. The CDR3 is 16 amino acids. The CDR3 sequence is CASSSSGTGVNTEAFF. The CDR3 nucleotides read TGTGCCAGCAGTTCCTCCGGGACAGGGGTGAACACTGAAGCTTTCTTT.

The chain carries TRBV9 and TRBJ1-5; D remains ambiguous. CDR1 SGDLS and CDR2 YYNGEE come from the germline V gene. V was clipped by 1 base and J by 0 bases, with 5 bases between them. The CDR3 spans 14 residues. CDR3 residues: CASSVSGSNQPQHF. DNA for the CDR3: TGTGCCAGCAGCGTAAGCGGTAGCAATCAGCCCCAGCATTTT.

J is TRBJ2-1 and V is TRBV7-6; 14 nucleotides align to TRBD2. The CDR3 contains 16 residues. V was clipped by 5 bases and J by 6 bases; unmatched bases: 6. CDR1 is SGHVS, CDR2 FNYEAQ, per germline. The CDR3 sequence is CASSGYGTSGGNEQFF. The CDR3 DNA reads as TGTGCCAGCAGCGGGTACGGGACTAGCGGGGGCAATGAGCAGTTCTTC.

The V and J genes are TRBV7-3 and TRBJ2-1; 11 bases are shared with TRBD2. This CDR3 spans 15 amino acids. V lost 1 base and J lost 7; bases outside the gene matches: 3. Germline values: CDR1 SGHTA, CDR2 FQGTGA. CDR3 in DNA: TGTGCCAGCAGCTTAATACTAGCGGGGGTGAATGAGCAGTTCTTC. This translates into CASSLILAGVNEQFF.

J is TRBJ1-3 and V is TRBV11-3; the D gene is possibly TRBD1 (5 bases). The germline gives CDR1 SGHNT, CDR2 YENEEA. With 6 bases removed from V and 2 bases from J, the gap between germline ends came to 14 bases. The CDR3 consists of 15 residues. CDR3 loop: CASSPRGSPGNTIYF. The CDR3 coding sequence is TGTGCCAGCAGTCCTCGGGGGTCTCCTGGAAACACCATATATTTT.

J is TRBJ2-7 and V is TRBV5-1, with a weak D call TRBD1 (5 bases). The CDR3 runs 16 residues. CDR1 and CDR2 from the germline V gene are SGHRS and YFSETQ. Deletions cut 2 bases from V and 0 bases from J, with 15 bases between. The CDR3 nucleotides read TGCGCCAGCAGCTTCAAAGACAGACAGAGCTCCTACGAGCAGTACTTC. As protein: CASSFKDRQSSYEQYF.

The chain joins TRBV7-8 to TRBJ1-2; TRBD1 matches at 8 bases. The CDR3 runs to 15 residues. V shed 7 bases, J shed 3 bases, and the junction held 10 bases outside the gene matches. The germline V gene has CDR1 SGHVS and CDR2 FQNEAQ. The CDR3 DNA reads as TGTGCCAGCACCCGAGACAGGGGTGGGGACTATGGCTACACCTTC. Its protein is CASTRDRGGDYGYTF.

The chain recombines TRBV5-4 with TRBJ1-4, with TRBD1 identical over 9 bases. Germline values: CDR1 SGHNT, CDR2 YYREEE (reference sequence). This CDR3 contains 14 residues. V shed 4 bases, J shed 6 bases, and the junction held 4 bases outside the gene matches. In DNA, the CDR3 is TGTGCCAGCAGCCCTACAGGGGGCTATGAAAAACTGTTTTTT. Amino acid sequence: CASSPTGGYEKLFF.

On this clone: Other DNA sequences in this sample translate to the same CDR3. The chain combines TRBV28 with TRBJ2-5; 7 bases are a match to TRBD1. Per germline, CDR1 MDHEN and CDR2 SYDVKM. Germline trimming cut 6 bases from V and 2 bases from J; bases unmatched to any gene: 9. The CDR3 runs 15 residues. The CDR3 nucleotides are TGTGCCAGCAGCCTACCGGGACAGATACAAGAGACCCAGTACTTC. Amino acids: CASSLPGQIQETQYF. The whole variable domain, filled in from reference TRBV28 and TRBJ2-5, reads DVKVTQSSRYLVKRTGEKVFLECVQDMDHENMFWYRQDPGLGLRLIYFSYDVKMKEKGDIPEGYSVSREKKERFSLILESASTNQTSMYLCASSLPGQIQETQYFGPGTRLLVL.

This clone was detected only once. The chain recombines TRBV6-5 with TRBJ1-1; TRBD1 is a possible D gene (5 bases). Deletions cut 2 bases from V and 6 bases from J, with 16 bases between. This CDR3 is built from 15 residues. CDR1 and CDR2 (germline): MNHEY, SVGAGI. The CDR3 spells CASSYPGGRGAEAFF. CDR3 DNA sequence: TGTGCCAGCAGTTACCCCGGGGGAAGGGGTGCTGAAGCTTTCTTT.

The CDR3 protein is CASSLVVAGGTDTQYF. The CDR3 nucleotides read TGCGCCAGCAGCTTGGTTGTGGCGGGGGGCACAGATACGCAGTATTTT. The chain is built from TRBV5-1 and TRBJ2-3; TRBD2 matches 7 bases. The trim removed 0 bases at V and 1 base at J, leaving 5 bases unmatched. Germline CDR1 reads SGHRS; CDR2 reads YFSETQ. The CDR3 is made up of 16 amino acids.

The chain carries TRBV4-1 and TRBJ1-6; D is ambiguous. Germline V gives CDR1 MGHRA, CDR2 YSYEKL. V was shortened by 4 bases and J by 7 bases, with 5 bases between the two germline ends. The length of the CDR3 is 12 residues. For the CDR3, the DNA is TGCGCCAGCAGCCTCCGGAATTCACCCCTCCACTTT. Amino acid sequence: CASSLRNSPLHF.

The chain joins TRBV4-3 to TRBJ1-2, with 12 nucleotides matching TRBD1. Germline V gene sequence: CDR1 LGHNA, CDR2 YSLEER. CDR3 size: 15 residues. Losses at the gene ends were 2 bases for V and 4 bases for J; bases not matched to a gene: 2. CDR3 protein: CASSQPGQGAYGYTF. The CDR3 nucleotides are TGCGCCAGCAGCCAACCGGGACAGGGGGCCTATGGCTACACCTTC.

This CDR3 is CSVSPSGGNTEAFF. The CDR3, as DNA: TGCAGCGTTTCTCCCTCGGGAGGGAACACTGAAGCTTTCTTT. The rearrangement joins TRBV29-1 to TRBJ1-1; D remains unclear. With 5 bases removed from V and 1 base from J, the gap between germline ends came to 14 bases. Germline V gene sequence: CDR1 SQVTM, CDR2 ANQGSEA. There are 14 residues in the CDR3.

The chain joins TRBV5-1 to TRBJ2-7, with 11 bases fitting TRBD2. This CDR3 region has 15 residues. Trimming took 4 bases from V and 7 from J; bases not matched to a gene: 10. Looked up from germline, CDR1 is SGHRS and CDR2 is YFSETQ. The CDR3 region has the DNA TGCGCCAGCAGCGGGGGACTAGCGGAAACTTGGGAGCAGTACTTC. Protein: CASSGGLAETWEQYF.

The chain recombines TRBV30 with TRBJ1-1; no definite D call. Between the trimmed V and J ends, which lost 0 bases and 10 bases, there was a span of 12 bases. The germline V gene encodes CDR1 GTSNPN and CDR2 SVGIG (reference sequence). The CDR3 runs to 12 residues. In DNA, the CDR3 is TGTGCCTGGAGTGTAACCGACACAACAGCTTTCTTT. Translated, it gives CAWSVTDTTAFF.

CDR3 sequence: CASSDRTHRGRGYTF. The CDR3 nucleotides are TGTGCCAGCAGTGATCGAACCCACAGGGGTCGGGGCTACACCTTC. The chain is built from TRBV2 and TRBJ1-2; 7 bases are shared with TRBD1. The germline gives CDR1 SNHLY, CDR2 FYNNEI. This CDR3 comprises 15 residues. The V segment lost 3 bases and the J segment 8 bases; nucleotides outside the gene matches: 12.

The chain combines TRBV7-9 with TRBJ1-3; D not resolved. The length of the CDR3 is 18 residues. V was cut by 2 bases and J by 0 bases, with 17 bases left in between. Germline V CDR1 and CDR2: SEHNR, FQNEAQ (reference sequence). The chain's CDR3 is CASSLNTRASSSGNTIYF. DNA for the CDR3: TGTGCCAGCAGCTTAAATACGCGGGCCTCCAGCTCTGGAAACACCATATATTTT.

The chain is built from TRBV18 and TRBJ2-1; TRBD2 aligns across 13 bases. The ends lost 4 bases at V and 7 bases at J; junction bases unmatched: 4. The CDR3 is 15 residues long. Germline values: CDR1 KGHSH, CDR2 LQKENI. In nucleotides, the CDR3 is TGTGCCAGCTCACGGACTAGCGGGGGAAAGAATGAGCAGTTCTTC. Its translation: CASSRTSGGKNEQFF.